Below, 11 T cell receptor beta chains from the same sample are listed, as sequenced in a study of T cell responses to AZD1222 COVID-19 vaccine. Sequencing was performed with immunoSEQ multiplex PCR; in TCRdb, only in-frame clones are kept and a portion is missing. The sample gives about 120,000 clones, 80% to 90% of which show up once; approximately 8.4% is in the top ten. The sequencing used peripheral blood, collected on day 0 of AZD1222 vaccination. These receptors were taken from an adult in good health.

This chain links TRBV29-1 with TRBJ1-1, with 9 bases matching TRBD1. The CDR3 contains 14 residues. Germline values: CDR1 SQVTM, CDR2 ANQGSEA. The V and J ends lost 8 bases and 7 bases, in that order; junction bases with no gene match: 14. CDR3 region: CSTTTTGGPDEAFF. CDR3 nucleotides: TGCAGCACTACAACTACAGGGGGCCCTGATGAAGCTTTCTTT.

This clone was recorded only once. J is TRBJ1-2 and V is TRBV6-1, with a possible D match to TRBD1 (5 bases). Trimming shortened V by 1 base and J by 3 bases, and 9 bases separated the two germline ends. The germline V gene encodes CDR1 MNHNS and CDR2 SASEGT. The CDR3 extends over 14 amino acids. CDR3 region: CASSEGGDDYGYTF. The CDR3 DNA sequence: TGTGCCAGCAGTGAAGGAGGGGACGACTATGGCTACACCTTC.

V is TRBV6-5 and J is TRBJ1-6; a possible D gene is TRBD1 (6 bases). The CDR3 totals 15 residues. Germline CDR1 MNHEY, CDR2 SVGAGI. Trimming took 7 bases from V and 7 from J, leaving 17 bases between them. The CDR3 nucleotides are TGTGCCAGCACCGGGCGGGGGCTACCAAATTCACCCCTCCACTTT. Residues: CASTGRGLPNSPLHF.

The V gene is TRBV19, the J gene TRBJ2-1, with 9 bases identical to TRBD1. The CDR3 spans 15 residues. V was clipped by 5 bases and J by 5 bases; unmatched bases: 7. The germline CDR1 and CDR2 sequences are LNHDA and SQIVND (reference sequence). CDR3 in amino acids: CASSSDRGSNNEQFF. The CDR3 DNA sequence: TGTGCCAGTAGTTCTGACAGGGGGAGTAACAATGAGCAGTTCTTC.

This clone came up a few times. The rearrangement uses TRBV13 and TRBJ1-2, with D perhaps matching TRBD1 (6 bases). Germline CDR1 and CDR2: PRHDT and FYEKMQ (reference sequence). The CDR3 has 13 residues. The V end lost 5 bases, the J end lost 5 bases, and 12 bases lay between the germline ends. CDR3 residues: CASSRDRRYGYTF. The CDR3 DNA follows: TGTGCCAGCAGCCGTGACAGGAGGTATGGCTACACCTTC.

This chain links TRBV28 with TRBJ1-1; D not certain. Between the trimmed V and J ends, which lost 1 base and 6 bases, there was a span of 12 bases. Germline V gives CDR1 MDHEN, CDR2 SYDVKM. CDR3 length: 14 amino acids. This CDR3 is CASSLYGPRAEAFF. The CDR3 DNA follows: TGTGCCAGCAGTTTATATGGCCCGAGGGCTGAAGCTTTCTTT.

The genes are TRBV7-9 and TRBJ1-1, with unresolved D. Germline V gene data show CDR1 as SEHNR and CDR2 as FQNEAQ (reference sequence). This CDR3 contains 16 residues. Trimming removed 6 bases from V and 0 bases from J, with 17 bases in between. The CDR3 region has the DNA TGTGCCAGCAGATCGCACCTTGGGAACATGAACACTGAAGCTTTCTTT. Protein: CASRSHLGNMNTEAFF. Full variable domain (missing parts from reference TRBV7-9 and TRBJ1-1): DTGVSQNPRHKITKRGQNVTFRCDPISEHNRLYWYRQTLGQGPEFLTYFQNEAQLEKSRLLSDRFSAERPKGSFSTLEIQRTEQGDSAMYLCASRSHLGNMNTEAFFGQGTRLTVV.

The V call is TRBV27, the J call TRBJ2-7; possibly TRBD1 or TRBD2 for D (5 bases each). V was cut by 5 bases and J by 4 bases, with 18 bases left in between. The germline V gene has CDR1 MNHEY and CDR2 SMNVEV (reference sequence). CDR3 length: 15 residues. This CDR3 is CASSLQGGGLYEQYF. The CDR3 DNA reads TGTGCCAGCAGTCTTCAGGGTGGGGGATTATACGAGCAGTACTTC.

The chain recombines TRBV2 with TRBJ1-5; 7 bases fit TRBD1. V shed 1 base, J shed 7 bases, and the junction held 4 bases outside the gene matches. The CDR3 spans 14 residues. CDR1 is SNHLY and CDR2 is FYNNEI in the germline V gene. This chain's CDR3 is CASSEERGHQPQHF. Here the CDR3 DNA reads TGTGCCAGCAGTGAAGAGAGGGGGCACCAGCCCCAGCATTTT.

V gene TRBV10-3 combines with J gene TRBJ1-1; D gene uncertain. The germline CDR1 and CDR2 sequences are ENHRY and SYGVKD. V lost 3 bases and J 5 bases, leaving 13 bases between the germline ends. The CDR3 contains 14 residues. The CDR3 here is CAISETSTRTEAFF. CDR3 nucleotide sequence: TGTGCCATCAGTGAAACATCAACACGGACTGAAGCTTTCTTT.

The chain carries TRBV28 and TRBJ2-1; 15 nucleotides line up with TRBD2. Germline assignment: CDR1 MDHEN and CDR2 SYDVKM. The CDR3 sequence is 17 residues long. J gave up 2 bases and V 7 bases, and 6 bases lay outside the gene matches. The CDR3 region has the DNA TGTGCCAGCACCTCTGGACTAGCGGGAGGGGCCTACAATGAGCAGTTCTTC. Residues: CASTSGLAGGAYNEQFF.